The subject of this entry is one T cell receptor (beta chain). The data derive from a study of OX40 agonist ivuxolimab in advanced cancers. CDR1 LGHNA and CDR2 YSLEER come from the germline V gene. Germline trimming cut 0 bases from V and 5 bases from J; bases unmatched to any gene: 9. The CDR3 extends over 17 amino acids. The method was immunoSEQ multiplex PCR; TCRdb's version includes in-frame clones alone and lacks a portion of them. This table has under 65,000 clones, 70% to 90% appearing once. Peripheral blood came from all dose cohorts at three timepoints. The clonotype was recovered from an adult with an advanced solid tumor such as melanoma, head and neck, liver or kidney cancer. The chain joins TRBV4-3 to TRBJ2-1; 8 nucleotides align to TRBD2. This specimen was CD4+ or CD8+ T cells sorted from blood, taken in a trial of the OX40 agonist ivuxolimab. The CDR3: CASSQDRAGVPNNEQFF. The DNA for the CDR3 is TGCGCCAGCAGCCAAGACCGAGCGGGAGTCCCCAACAATGAGCAGTTCTTC.